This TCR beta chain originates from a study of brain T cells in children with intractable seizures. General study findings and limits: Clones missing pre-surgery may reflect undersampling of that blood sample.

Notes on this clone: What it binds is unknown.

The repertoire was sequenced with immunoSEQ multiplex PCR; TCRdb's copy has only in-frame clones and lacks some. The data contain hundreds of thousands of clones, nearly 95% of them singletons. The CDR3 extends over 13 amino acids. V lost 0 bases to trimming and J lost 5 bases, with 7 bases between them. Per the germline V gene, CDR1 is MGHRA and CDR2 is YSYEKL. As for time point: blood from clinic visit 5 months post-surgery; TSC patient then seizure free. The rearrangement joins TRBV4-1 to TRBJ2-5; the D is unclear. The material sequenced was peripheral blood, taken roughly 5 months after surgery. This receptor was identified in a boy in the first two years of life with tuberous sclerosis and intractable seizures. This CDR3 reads CASSQEDWETQYF. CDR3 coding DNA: TGCGCCAGCAGCCAAGAAGACTGGGAGACCCAGTACTTC.